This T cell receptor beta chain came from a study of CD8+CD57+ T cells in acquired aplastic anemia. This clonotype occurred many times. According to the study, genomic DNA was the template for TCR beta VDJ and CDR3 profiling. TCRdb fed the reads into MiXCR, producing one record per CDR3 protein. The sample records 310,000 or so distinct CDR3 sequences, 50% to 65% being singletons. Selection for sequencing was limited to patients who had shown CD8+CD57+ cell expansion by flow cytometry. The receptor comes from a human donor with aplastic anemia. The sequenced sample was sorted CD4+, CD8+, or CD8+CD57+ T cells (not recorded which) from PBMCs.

CDR3 bases: TGTGCCAGCAGCCCTGGGCACAGGAGGAAGGGGGACACCATATATTTT. Translated: CASSPGHRRKGDTIYF. The chain recombines TRBV9 with TRBJ1-3; TRBD1 might be the D (6 bases). Trimming removed 4 bases at V and 8 bases at J, with 22 bases between. Germline assignment: CDR1 SGDLS and CDR2 YYNGEE. The CDR3 consists of 16 residues.